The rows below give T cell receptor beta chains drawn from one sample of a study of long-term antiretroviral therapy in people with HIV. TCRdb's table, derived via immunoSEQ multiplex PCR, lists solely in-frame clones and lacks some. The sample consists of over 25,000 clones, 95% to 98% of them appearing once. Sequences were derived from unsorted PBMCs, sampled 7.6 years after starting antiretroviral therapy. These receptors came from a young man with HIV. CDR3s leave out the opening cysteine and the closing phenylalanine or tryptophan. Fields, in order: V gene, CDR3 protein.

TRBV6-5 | ASSYSGDSGNTIY
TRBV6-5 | ASNSPNEQF
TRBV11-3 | ASSQSGSGNTIY
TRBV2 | ASTEVRRGEQF
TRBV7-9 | ASSTYRGRQETQY
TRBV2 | ASIRTGGAYGYT
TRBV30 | AWIPSGGGRAKNIQY
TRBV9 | ASSDTGGYEQY
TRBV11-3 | ASSLVGGGDSYLDTEAF
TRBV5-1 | ASSMAGGPYEQY
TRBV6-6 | ASSRRSTEAF
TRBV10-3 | AISVPDSYEQY
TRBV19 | ASSTGLENTGELF
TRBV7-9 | ASSSRDPKYGYT
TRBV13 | ASSLRGQPGEQY
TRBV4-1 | ASSQERGGAYEQY
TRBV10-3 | AISRNSYEQY
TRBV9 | ASSVGQGAWSNQPQH
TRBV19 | ASSIFGGWAEQF
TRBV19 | ASSMKAVLTHSYNEQF
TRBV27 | ASSPAGGEAVSRETQY
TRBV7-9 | ASSYWDGNYGYT
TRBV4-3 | ASSQELHTSTDTQY
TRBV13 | ASSLAAGELF
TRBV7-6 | ASSSTLESNYGYT
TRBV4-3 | ASSQDGPPVLEAF
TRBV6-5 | ASSYSQENTEAF
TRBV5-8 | ASSLEVGRQGSDTQY
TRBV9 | ASSPTRKTLEQY
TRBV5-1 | ASSSQTGHYT
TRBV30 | ASIAGTSGRLYEQY
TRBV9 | ASSAQGYSDTQY
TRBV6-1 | ASSRQGTGELF
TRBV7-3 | ASSRTVVDTQY
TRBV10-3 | AISVQTGTEAF
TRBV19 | ASSIVNRGGETQY
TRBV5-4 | ASSSGQGPYNEQF
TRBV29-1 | SVGSKNGPQH
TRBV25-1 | ASSGIRYGYT
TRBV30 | AWSASGRGSYNEQF
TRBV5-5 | ASSFGTGGGNEQF
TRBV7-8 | ASSPDGRGTYNEQF
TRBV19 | ASSIDQRGTGELF
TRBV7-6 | ASRLAGTPRGTGELF
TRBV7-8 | ASTAGPGLVNEQF
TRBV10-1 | ASRPRGGRNQPQH
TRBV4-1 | ASSRVTGGGSRYPKNIQY
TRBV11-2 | ASSFPRDSITNEQF
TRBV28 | ASARGPNREGYGYGGYT
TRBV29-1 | SGVRDRDEKLF
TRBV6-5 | ASSPGGFDEQF
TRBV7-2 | ASSLGTIEAF
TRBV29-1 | SVGRDENTEAF
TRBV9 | ASSKRTGERAF